This TCR beta chain was sequenced for a study of cytotoxic CD8 clonotypes in ibrutinib-treated CLL. Background on the study: Within the patient group, some 11 were relapsed/refractory and approximately 16 treatment-naive, and approximately 17 were IGHV unmutated. Responses: some 24 partial, 2 complete; after median approximately six years, approximately 14 stayed remitted, some twelve progressed. Points from the study as a whole: Patients had baseline clonality above age-matched healthy donors, and this clonality moved with circulating CD8+ T-cell counts.

Profiling relied on immunoSEQ multiplex PCR, and the TCRdb table lists in-frame clones only, not all of them. The repertoire consists of about 140,000 clones, with around 80% occurring once and the leading ten covering roughly 7.6%. As for this clone: Its matching antigen is unknown.

Unmatched junction bases numbered 7, after V lost 4 bases and J lost 5 bases. This CDR3 has 15 residues. CDR1 KGHSH and CDR2 LQKENI come from the germline V gene. The clonotype originates from a human donor with chronic lymphocytic leukemia. The chain combines TRBV18 with TRBJ2-5, with 10 nucleotides matching TRBD1. This sample comprised PBMCs, obtained after 36 months of ibrutinib treatment. DNA for the CDR3: TGTGCCAGCTCACAAGCGACAGGGGGCAGGGAGACCCAGTACTTC. As protein: CASSQATGGRETQYF.